Sequencing of this T cell receptor (beta chain) was carried out in a study of CD8 T cells in ankylosing spondylitis. The study's findings and limits: Disease-linked clones bore a CD8+ phenotype and were relatively rare in peripheral blood.

Researchers built TCR beta libraries using quantitative 5'-RACE with molecular barcodes. TCRdb re-derived calls from the 5' RACE reads in MiXCR, one entry per CDR3 protein. The data hold approximately 130,000 distinct CDR3 sequences, with over 9.5% observed a single time. This clonotype was observed a few times. Its specificity is unknown. From germline, CDR1 is SGHRS and CDR2 YFSETQ. Deletions cut 2 bases from V and 0 bases from J, with 9 bases between. There are 16 residues in the CDR3. What was sequenced was blood, either unsorted or a sorted T cell fraction (not recorded which). This sequence joins TRBV5-1 and TRBJ2-6, with D unresolved. The source is a female donor with ankylosing spondylitis or in good health (not recorded which). CDR3 sequence (DNA): TGCGCCAGCAGCTTACCGAACCTCTCTGGGGCCAACGTCCTGACTTTC. Residues: CASSLPNLSGANVLTF.